This is a list of T cell receptor beta chains from one sample in a study of blood T cell repertoires in COVID-19. The table came from immunoSEQ multiplex PCR; TCRdb's copy has only in-frame clones and leaves some out. Found here are some 160,000 clones, 80% of them singletons; the top ten hold 3% to 3.5%. The source material was PBMCs or T cells enriched from blood (not recorded which). The origin of the receptors is a woman in her sixties who had recovered from COVID-19. The CDR3 runs from the conserved cysteine through the conserved F or W. The D gene is left open where the match is weak. Clone size is shown for a subset of rows, as once, few, many or a class of expanded clone.

clone_size	d_call	v_call	j_call	cdr3_aa	cdr3_nt
-	TRBD1	TRBV10-3	TRBJ1-5	CAISEKQGGNQPQHF	TGTGCCATCAGTGAGAAGCAGGGGGGCAATCAGCCCCAGCATTTT
-	TRBD2	TRBV10-2	TRBJ2-1	CASSGTSGGYNEQFF	TGCGCCAGCAGTGGGACTAGCGGGGGGTACAATGAGCAGTTCTTC
-	TRBD1	TRBV10-3	TRBJ1-2	CAISELTGSSGYTF	TGTGCCATCAGTGAATTGACAGGGAGTTCTGGCTACACCTTC
-	TRBD1	TRBV10-1	TRBJ2-2	CASSGTGAHTGELFF	TGCGCCAGCAGTGGGACAGGGGCCCACACCGGGGAGCTGTTTTTT
-	-	TRBV7-2	TRBJ2-7	CASSLSEGGPGEQYF	TGTGCCAGCAGCTTATCAGAGGGGGGGCCCGGGGAGCAGTACTTC
once	TRBD2	TRBV6-4	TRBJ2-3	CASSRTSGPDTQYF	TGTGCCAGCAGCCGCACTAGCGGTCCAGATACGCAGTATTTT
once	TRBD2	TRBV7-2	TRBJ2-5	CASSLAFASGGQETQYF	TGTGCCAGCAGCTTAGCGTTTGCTAGCGGGGGTCAAGAGACCCAGTACTTC
-	-	TRBV5-1	TRBJ1-6	CASSQQGTNSPLHF	TGCGCCAGCAGCCAACAGGGTACCAATTCACCCCTCCACTTT
once	-	TRBV27	TRBJ2-7	CASSFRGSSYEQYF	TGTGCCAGCAGTTTCAGGGGAAGCTCCTACGAGCAGTACTTC
-	-	TRBV6-5	TRBJ2-7	CASRRTDTYEQYF	TGTGCCAGCAGGCGGACAGACACCTACGAGCAGTACTTC
-	TRBD1	TRBV19	TRBJ2-7	CASSMQGAREQYF	TGTGCCAGTAGTATGCAGGGGGCGCGCGAGCAGTACTTC
-	-	TRBV7-2	TRBJ2-1	CASSLELLGGGIF	TGTGCCAGCAGCTTAGAACTGCTGGGGGGAGGCATCTTC
-	-	TRBV29-1	TRBJ1-2	CSVDEAGFGYGYTF	TGCAGCGTTGATGAGGCGGGATTCGGCTATGGCTACACCTTC
-	TRBD1	TRBV3-1/TRBV3-2	TRBJ1-2	CASSQAGTGAWGYTF	TGTGCCAGCAGCCAAGCCGGGACAGGTGCTTGGGGCTACACCTTC
-	-	TRBV6-4	TRBJ1-1	CASSVHMNTEAFF	TGTGCCAGCAGCGTACACATGAACACTGAAGCTTTCTTT